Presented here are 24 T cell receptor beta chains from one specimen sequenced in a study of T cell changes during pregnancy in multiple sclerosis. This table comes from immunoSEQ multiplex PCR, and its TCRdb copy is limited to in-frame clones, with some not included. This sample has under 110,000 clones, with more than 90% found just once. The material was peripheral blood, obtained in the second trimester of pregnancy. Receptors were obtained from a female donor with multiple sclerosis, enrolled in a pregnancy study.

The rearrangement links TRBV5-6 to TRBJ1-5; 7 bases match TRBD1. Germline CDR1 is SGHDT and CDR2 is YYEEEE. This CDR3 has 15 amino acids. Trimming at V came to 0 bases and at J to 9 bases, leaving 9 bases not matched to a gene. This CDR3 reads CASSLADDRAGPQHF. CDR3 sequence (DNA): TGTGCCAGCAGCTTGGCCGACGACAGGGCAGGGCCCCAGCATTTT.

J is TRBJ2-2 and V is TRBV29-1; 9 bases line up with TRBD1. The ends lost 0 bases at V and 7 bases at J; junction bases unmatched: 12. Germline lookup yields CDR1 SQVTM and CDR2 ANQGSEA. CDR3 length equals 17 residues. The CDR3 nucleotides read TGCAGCGTTGAAGACTTCTCCGGGACAGGGCTGCACGGGGAGCTGTTTTTT. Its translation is CSVEDFSGTGLHGELFF.

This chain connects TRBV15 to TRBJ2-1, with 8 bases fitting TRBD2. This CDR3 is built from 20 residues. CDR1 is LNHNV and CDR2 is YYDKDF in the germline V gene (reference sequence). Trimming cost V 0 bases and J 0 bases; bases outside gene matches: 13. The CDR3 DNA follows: TGTGCCACCAGCAGAGATCTTGGGAGTAGCGGGGCCTCCTCCTACAATGAGCAGTTCTTC. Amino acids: CATSRDLGSSGASSYNEQFF.

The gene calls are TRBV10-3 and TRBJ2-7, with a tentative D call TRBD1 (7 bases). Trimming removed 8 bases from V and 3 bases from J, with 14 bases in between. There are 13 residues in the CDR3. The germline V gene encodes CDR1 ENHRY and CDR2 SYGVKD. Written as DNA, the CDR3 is TGTGCCATCGCAGGGGGAGGTGTCTACGAGCAGTACTTC. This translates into CAIAGGGVYEQYF.

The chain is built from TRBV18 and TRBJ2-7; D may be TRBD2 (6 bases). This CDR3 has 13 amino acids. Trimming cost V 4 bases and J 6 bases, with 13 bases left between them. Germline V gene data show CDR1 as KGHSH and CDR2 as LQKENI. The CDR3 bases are TGTGCCAGCTCACAGACCGCCGGGGGCGAGCAGTACTTC. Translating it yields CASSQTAGGEQYF.

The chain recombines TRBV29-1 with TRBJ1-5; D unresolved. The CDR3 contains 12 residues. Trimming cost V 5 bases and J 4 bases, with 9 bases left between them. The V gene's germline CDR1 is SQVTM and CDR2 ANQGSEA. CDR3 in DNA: TGCAGCGTTCAAAACTGGAATCAGCCCCAGCATTTT. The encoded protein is CSVQNWNQPQHF.

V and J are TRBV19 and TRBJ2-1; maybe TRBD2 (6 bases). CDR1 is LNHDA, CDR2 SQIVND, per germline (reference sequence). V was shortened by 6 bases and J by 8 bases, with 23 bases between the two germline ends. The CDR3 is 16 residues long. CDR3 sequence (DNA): TGTGCCAGTAGATTCGGCGGGCTGGCCAGGGAGGATGAGCAGTTCTTC. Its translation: CASRFGGLAREDEQFF.

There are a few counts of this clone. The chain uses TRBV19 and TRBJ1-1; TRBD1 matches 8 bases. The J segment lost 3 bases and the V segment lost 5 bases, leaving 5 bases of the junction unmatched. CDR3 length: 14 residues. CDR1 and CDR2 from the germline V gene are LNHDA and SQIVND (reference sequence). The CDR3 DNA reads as TGTGCCAGTAGTTTTCAGGGGGCCCACACTGAAGCTTTCTTT. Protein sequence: CASSFQGAHTEAFF. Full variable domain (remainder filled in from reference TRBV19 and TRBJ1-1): DGGITQSPKYLFRKEGQNVTLSCEQNLNHDAMYWYRQDPGQGLRLIYYSQIVNDFQKGDIAEGYSVSREKKESFPLTVTSAQKNPTAFYLCASSFQGAHTEAFFGQGTRLTVV.

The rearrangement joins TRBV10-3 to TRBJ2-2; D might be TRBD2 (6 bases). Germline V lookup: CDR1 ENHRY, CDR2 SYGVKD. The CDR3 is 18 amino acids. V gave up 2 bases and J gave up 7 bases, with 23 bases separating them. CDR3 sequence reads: CAISEENFGRPAGGELFF. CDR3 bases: TGTGCCATCAGTGAGGAAAACTTTGGGAGGCCCGCGGGCGGGGAGCTGTTTTTT.

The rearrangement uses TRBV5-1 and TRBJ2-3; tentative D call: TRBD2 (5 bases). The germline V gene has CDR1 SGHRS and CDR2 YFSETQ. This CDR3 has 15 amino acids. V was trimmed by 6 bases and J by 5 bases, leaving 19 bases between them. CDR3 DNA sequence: TGCGCCAGCAAATCCGGCTCGCGGGCAGGAGATACGCAGTATTTT. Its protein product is CASKSGSRAGDTQYF.

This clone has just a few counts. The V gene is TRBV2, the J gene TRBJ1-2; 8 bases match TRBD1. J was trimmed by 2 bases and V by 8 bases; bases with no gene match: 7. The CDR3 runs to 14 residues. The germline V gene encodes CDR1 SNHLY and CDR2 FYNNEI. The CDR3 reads CASGGTGLNYGYTF. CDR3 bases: TGTGCCAGCGGCGGGACAGGCCTCAACTATGGCTACACCTTC.

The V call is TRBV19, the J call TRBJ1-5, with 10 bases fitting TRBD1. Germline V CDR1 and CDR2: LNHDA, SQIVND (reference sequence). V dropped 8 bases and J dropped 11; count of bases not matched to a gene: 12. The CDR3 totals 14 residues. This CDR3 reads CASWDRGEARSQHF. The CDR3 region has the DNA TGTGCCAGTTGGGACAGGGGCGAAGCGCGGTCCCAGCATTTT. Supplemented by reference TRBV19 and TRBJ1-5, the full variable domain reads DGGITQSPKYLFRKEGQNVTLSCEQNLNHDAMYWYRQDPGQGLRLIYYSQIVNDFQKGDIAEGYSVSREKKESFPLTVTSAQKNPTAFYLCASWDRGEARSQHFGDGTRLSIL.

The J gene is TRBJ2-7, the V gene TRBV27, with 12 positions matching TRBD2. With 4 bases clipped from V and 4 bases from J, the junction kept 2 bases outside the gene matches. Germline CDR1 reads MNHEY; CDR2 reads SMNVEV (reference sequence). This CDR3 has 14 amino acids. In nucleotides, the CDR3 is TGTGCCAGCAGTTGGACTAGCGGGAATTACGAGCAGTACTTC. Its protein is CASSWTSGNYEQYF.

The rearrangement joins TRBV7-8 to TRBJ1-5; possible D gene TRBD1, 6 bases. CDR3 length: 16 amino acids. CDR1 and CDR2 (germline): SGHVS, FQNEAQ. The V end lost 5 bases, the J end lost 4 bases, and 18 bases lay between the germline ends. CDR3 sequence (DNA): TGTGCCAGCAGCCTCAGGGGCGTAAGTACGAATCAGCCCCAGCATTTT. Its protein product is CASSLRGVSTNQPQHF.

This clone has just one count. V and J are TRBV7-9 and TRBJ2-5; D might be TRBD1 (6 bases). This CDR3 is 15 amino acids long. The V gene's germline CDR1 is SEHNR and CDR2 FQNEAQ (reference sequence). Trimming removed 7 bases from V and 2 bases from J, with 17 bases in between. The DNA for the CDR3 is TGTGCCAGCAATACACGGACAGAGTTACAAGAGACCCAGTACTTC. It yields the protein CASNTRTELQETQYF.

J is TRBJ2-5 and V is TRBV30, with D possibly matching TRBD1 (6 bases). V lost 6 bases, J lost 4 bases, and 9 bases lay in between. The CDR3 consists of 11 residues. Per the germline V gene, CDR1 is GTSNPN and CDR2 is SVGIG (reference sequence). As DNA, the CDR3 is TGTGCCTGCACAGGGCTAGAGACCCAGTACTTC. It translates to CACTGLETQYF.

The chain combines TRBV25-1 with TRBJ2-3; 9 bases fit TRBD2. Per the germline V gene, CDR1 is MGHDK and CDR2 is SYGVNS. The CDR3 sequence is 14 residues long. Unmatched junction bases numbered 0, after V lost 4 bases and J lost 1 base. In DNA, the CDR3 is TGTGCCAGCAGTGTAGCGGGGGGCACAGATACGCAGTATTTT. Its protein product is CASSVAGGTDTQYF.

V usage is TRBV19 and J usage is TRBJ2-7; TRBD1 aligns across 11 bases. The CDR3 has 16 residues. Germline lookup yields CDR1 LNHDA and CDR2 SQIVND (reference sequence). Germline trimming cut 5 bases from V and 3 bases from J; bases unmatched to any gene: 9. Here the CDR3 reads CASSQLPGQGVYEQYF. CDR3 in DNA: TGTGCCAGTAGTCAGCTTCCGGGACAGGGGGTCTACGAGCAGTACTTC.

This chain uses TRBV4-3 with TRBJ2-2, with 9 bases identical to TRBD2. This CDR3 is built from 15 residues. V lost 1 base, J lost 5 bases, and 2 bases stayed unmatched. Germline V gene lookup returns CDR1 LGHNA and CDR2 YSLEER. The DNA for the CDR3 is TGCGCCAGCAGCCAAGTCCTAGCGGGAACCGGGGAGCTGTTTTTT. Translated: CASSQVLAGTGELFF.

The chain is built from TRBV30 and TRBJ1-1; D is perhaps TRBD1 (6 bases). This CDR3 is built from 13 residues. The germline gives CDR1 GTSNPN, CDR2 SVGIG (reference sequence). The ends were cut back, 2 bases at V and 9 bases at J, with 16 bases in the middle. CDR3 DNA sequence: TGTGCCTGGAGTCCCCCGGGGGGCTCGCAAGCTTTCTTT. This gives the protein CAWSPPGGSQAFF.

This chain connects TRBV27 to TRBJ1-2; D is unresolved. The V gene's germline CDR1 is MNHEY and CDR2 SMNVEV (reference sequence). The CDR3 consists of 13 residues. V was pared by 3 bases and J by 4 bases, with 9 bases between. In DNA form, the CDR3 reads TGTGCCAGCAGTTTCGTGGGAGGCTATGGCTACACCTTC. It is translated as CASSFVGGYGYTF.

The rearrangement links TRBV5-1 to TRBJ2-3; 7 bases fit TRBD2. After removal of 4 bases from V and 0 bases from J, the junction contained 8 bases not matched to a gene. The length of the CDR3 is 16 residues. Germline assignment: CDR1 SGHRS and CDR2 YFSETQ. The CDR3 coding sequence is TGCGCCAGCAGCCGCCCCACTAGCGCCAGCACAGATACGCAGTATTTT. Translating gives CASSRPTSASTDTQYF.

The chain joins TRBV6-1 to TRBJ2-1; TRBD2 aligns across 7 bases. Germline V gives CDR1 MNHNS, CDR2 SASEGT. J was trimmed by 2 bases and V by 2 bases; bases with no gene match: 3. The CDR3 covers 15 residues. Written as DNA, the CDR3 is TGTGCCAGCAGTGAACAACTAGCGACCTACAATGAGCAGTTCTTC. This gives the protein CASSEQLATYNEQFF.

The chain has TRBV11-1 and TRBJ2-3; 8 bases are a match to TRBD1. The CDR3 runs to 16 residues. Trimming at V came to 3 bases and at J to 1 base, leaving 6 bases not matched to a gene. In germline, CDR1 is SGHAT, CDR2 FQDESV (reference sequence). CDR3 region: CASSFLGTGRTDTQYF. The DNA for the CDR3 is TGTGCCAGCAGCTTTTTGGGGACAGGCCGCACAGATACGCAGTATTTT.